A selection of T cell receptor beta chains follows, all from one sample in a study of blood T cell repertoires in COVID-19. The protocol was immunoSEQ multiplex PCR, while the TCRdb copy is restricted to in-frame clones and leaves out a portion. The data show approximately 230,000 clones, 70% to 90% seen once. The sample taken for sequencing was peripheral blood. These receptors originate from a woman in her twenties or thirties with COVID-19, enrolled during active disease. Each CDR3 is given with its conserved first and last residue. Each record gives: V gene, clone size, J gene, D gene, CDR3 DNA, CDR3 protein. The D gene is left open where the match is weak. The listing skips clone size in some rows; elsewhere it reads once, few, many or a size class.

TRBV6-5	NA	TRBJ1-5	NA	TGTGCCAGCAGGAGGGTCAATCAGCCCCAGCATTTT	CASRRVNQPQHF
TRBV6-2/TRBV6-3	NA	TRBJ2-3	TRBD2	TGTGCCAGCAGTTACGGGCTAGCGGGAGGGCGATGGACAGATACGCAGTATTTT	CASSYGLAGGRWTDTQYF
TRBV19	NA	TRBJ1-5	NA	TGTGCCAGTAGTAGGGAAAACGGGATCTCGGCCCAGCATTTT	CASSRENGISAQHF
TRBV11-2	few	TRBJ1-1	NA	TGTGCCAGCATCAATTCCTTATGGGGGGGAATGAACACTGAAGCTTTCTTT	CASINSLWGGMNTEAFF
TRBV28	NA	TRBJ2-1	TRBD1	TGTGCCAGCGACCTATCAGGACAGGGAGGCTCCCAGCAGTTCTTC	CASDLSGQGGSQQFF
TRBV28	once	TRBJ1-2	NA	TGTGCCAGCAGTTATTCAGCCGGACAAAATGGCTACACCTTC	CASSYSAGQNGYTF
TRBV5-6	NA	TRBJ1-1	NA	TGTGCCAGCAGCTTGGCGGCAGGGTATGAGGACACTGAAGCTTTCTTT	CASSLAAGYEDTEAFF
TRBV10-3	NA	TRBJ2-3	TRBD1	TGTGCCATCGCGGGACAGGACACAGATACGCAGTATTTT	CAIAGQDTDTQYF
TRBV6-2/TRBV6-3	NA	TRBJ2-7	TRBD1	TGTGCCAGCAGTGATAATGACAGGGGGGGCGAGCAGTACTTC	CASSDNDRGGEQYF
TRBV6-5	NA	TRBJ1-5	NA	TGTGCCAGCACCCGAGGGAGAGATCAGCCCCAGCATTTT	CASTRGRDQPQHF
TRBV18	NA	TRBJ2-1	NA	TGTGCCAGCTCATATACAGGGAGGGATTACAATGAGCAGTTCTTC	CASSYTGRDYNEQFF
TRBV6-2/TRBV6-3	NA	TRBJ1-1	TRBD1	TGTGCCAGCAGTTACAGCAGGGGGCGGGACACTGAAGCTTTCTTT	CASSYSRGRDTEAFF
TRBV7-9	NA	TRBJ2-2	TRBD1	TGTGCCAGCAGCTTCAGGGGGCTAAGGAACACCGGGGAGCTGTTTTTT	CASSFRGLRNTGELFF
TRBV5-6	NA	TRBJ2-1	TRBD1	TGTGCCAGCAGTCGACAGGGGGCTAATGAGCAGTTCTTC	CASSRQGANEQFF
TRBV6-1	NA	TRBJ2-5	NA	TGTGCCAGCAGTGAATTTTGGCAGGACTACCAAGAGACCCAGTACTTC	CASSEFWQDYQETQYF
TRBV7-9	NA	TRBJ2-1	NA	TGTGCCAGCAGCTTAGTCCCCCCTCCCTACAATGAGCAGTTCTTC	CASSLVPPPYNEQFF
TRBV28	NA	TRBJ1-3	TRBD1	TGTGCCAGCAGTTTACCGGGACAGGGGATAGGTGGAAACACCATATATTTT	CASSLPGQGIGGNTIYF
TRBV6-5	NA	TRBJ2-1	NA	TGTGCCAGCAGTTACGATGGAGGGCAATACAATGAGCAGTTCTTC	CASSYDGGQYNEQFF
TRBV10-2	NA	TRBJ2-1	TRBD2	TGCGCCAGCAAGGGACTAGCGGGAGAAGGCCCCTACAATGAGCAGTTCTTC	CASKGLAGEGPYNEQFF
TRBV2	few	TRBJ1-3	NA	TGTGCCAGCAATCTAGACGGACTCTCTGGAAACACCATATATTTT	CASNLDGLSGNTIYF
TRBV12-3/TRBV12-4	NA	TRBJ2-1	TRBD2	TGTGCCAGCCAGTTAGCGGGAAATGAGCAGTTCTTC	CASQLAGNEQFF
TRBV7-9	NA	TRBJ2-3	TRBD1	TGTGCCAGCAGCTTAAGGCAGGGGGCCTCAGATACGCAGTATTTT	CASSLRQGASDTQYF
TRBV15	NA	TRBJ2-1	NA	TGTGCCACCAGCGGGCCGTGGGGGGATGAGCAGTTCTTC	CATSGPWGDEQFF
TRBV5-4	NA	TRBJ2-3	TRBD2	TGTGCCAGCAGCCAAAGACTAGCGGGAGGGAGGTCCACAGATACGCAGTATTTT	CASSQRLAGGRSTDTQYF
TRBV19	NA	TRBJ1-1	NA	TGTGCCAGTAGCGGGGGGAGAAGGCAGGCTTTCTTT	CASSGGRRQAFF
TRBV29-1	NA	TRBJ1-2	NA	TGCAGCGCCGAGGAGTTGATTCAGACTAATGGCTACACCTTC	CSAEELIQTNGYTF
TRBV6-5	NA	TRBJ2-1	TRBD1	TGTGCCAGCAGAGCAGGGGGAACCTACAATGAGCAGTTCTTC	CASRAGGTYNEQFF
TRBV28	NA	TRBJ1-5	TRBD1	TGTGCCAGCAGTTTGGGGCAGGGGGCGGCATGGCCCCAGCATTTT	CASSLGQGAAWPQHF
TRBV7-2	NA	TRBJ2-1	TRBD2	TGTGCCAGCAGCCCCAGAGCGGGAGGGCCGTTAAATGAGCAGTTCTTC	CASSPRAGGPLNEQFF
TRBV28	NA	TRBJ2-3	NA	TGTGCCAGCAGTTTAAGGGGGATTAGCACAGATACGCAGTATTTT	CASSLRGISTDTQYF
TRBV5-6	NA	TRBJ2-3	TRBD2	TGTGCCAGCAGCTTCGATGCGGGAGGGGCAGATACGCAGTATTTT	CASSFDAGGADTQYF